Below are 19 T cell receptor beta chains sequenced from a single sample in a study of blood T cell repertoires in COVID-19. Method: immunoSEQ multiplex PCR; TCRdb's copy keeps in-frame clones and lacks some. The data contain 140,000 to 150,000 clones, around 87% of them seen just once; the ten biggest clones take up around 11%. The sequenced sample consisted of PBMCs or T cells enriched from blood (not recorded which). Source of these receptors: a man aged 55 to 70 who had recovered from COVID-19.

This chain joins TRBV11-2 and TRBJ1-5, with D unresolved. The CDR3 sequence is 13 residues long. Trimming pared 6 bases from V and 1 base from J, leaving 7 bases between. CDR1 is SGHAT, CDR2 FQNNGV, per germline. The CDR3 spells CASRGDSNQPQHF. The CDR3, as DNA: TGTGCCAGCAGGGGAGACAGCAATCAGCCCCAGCATTTT.

This clone was counted a few times. V usage is TRBV5-1 and J usage is TRBJ2-1; 8 nucleotides line up with TRBD1. The CDR3 is 14 amino acids. CDR1 SGHRS and CDR2 YFSETQ come from the germline V gene. V was clipped by 0 bases and J by 5 bases; unmatched bases: 1. The CDR3 coding sequence is TGCGCCAGCAGCTTGGGACAGGGGAACAATGAGCAGTTCTTC. This sequence encodes CASSLGQGNNEQFF.

This chain links TRBV24-1 with TRBJ2-2; possible D gene TRBD2, 5 bases. The CDR3 is 16 residues long. Germline V gene sequence: CDR1 KGHDR, CDR2 SFDVKD. Trimming left V 6 bases short and J 5 bases short, with 18 bases between. CDR3 in amino acids: CATSSPAITGTGELFF. In DNA form, the CDR3 reads TGTGCCACCAGTTCCCCAGCAATAACGGGGACCGGGGAGCTGTTTTTT.

The V gene is TRBV7-8, the J gene TRBJ2-5, with 9 positions matching TRBD1. J lost 4 bases, V lost 5 bases, and 11 bases had no gene match. The CDR3 runs 16 residues. Germline CDR1 and CDR2: SGHVS and FQNEAQ. The CDR3 sequence is CASSPVGQGGGETQYF. Written as DNA, the CDR3 is TGTGCCAGCAGCCCAGTGGGACAGGGAGGTGGAGAGACCCAGTACTTC.

V usage is TRBV10-3 and J usage is TRBJ2-7, with 7 bases lining up with TRBD2. The V gene's germline CDR1 is ENHRY and CDR2 SYGVKD. With V trimmed by 10 bases and J by 3 bases, 6 bases remained unmatched. The CDR3 length is 12 residues. The CDR3 nucleotides are TGTGCCACCAATGGGGGGGGCTACGAGCAGTACTTC. Its protein is CATNGGGYEQYF.

CDR3 loop: CASSRLASYEQYF. The CDR3, as DNA: TGTGCCAGCAGTAGACTAGCGAGCTACGAGCAGTACTTC. The V call is TRBV28, the J call TRBJ2-7; TRBD2 agrees at 8 bases. This CDR3 is 13 amino acids long. Germline V gene lookup returns CDR1 MDHEN and CDR2 SYDVKM. With V trimmed by 5 bases and J by 3 bases, 3 bases remained unmatched.

The J gene is TRBJ1-1, the V gene TRBV7-3; a weak D match, TRBD1 (5 bases). V was pared by 4 bases and J by 4 bases, with 13 bases between. The CDR3 covers 14 residues. The germline CDR1 and CDR2 sequences are SGHTA and FQGTGA. CDR3 DNA: TGTGCCAGCAGCTCAGGGCGGGGGAGCACTGAAGCTTTCTTT. Amino acids: CASSSGRGSTEAFF.

The J gene is TRBJ2-6, the V gene TRBV2; D might be TRBD2 (6 bases). Trimming left V 1 base short and J 2 bases short, with 6 bases between. This CDR3 region has 15 residues. Germline CDR1 and CDR2: SNHLY and FYNNEI. In DNA, the CDR3 is TGTGCCAGCAGTGAAGGGGGGGCTGGGGCCAACGTCCTGACTTTC. This translates into CASSEGGAGANVLTF.

V gene TRBV5-1 combines with J gene TRBJ1-6, with 8 bases that match TRBD1. This CDR3 has 14 amino acids. CDR1 and CDR2 from the germline V gene are SGHRS and YFSETQ. With V trimmed by 4 bases and J by 10 bases, 7 bases remained unmatched. CDR3 residues: CASSITTGESPLHF. The CDR3 nucleotides read TGCGCCAGCAGCATAACGACAGGGGAGTCACCCCTCCACTTT.

This chain joins TRBV5-6 and TRBJ2-7; weak D call: TRBD2 (6 bases). Trimming shortened V by 0 bases and J by 0 bases, and 19 bases separated the two germline ends. There are 18 residues in the CDR3. Germline-derived CDR1 and CDR2 are SGHDT and YYEEEE. DNA for the CDR3: TGTGCCAGCAGCTTGGCCGGCGGGACCGGGACTTACTCCTACGAGCAGTACTTC. The encoded protein is CASSLAGGTGTYSYEQYF. The full variable domain, in which reference TRBV5-6 and TRBJ2-7 provide the parts outside the CDR3, is DAGVTQSPTHLIKTRGQQVTLRCSPKSGHDTVSWYQQALGQGPQFIFQYYEEEERQRGNFPDRFSGHQFPNYSSELNVNALLLGDSALYLCASSLAGGTGTYSYEQYFGPGTRLTVT.

This chain uses TRBV27 with TRBJ2-7, with D perhaps matching TRBD2 (6 bases). The CDR3 totals 14 residues. V was pared by 8 bases and J by 3 bases, with 17 bases between. Germline assignment: CDR1 MNHEY and CDR2 SMNVEV (reference sequence). The CDR3 here is CASRLGAGNYEQYF. The CDR3 DNA reads as TGTGCCAGCCGATTGGGCGCGGGGAACTACGAGCAGTACTTC.

J is TRBJ1-2 and V is TRBV7-8, with D possibly matching TRBD1 (6 bases). Germline CDR1 and CDR2: SGHVS and FQNEAQ. The CDR3 extends over 11 amino acids. Trimming removed 6 bases from V and 8 bases from J, with 10 bases in between. For the CDR3, the DNA is TGTGCCAGCAGTCAGGGGTACGGCTACACCTTC. Translation: CASSQGYGYTF.

This chain uses TRBV7-9 with TRBJ1-6, with a possible D match to TRBD1 (6 bases). The CDR3 is 16 residues long. Trimming pared 4 bases from V and 0 bases from J, leaving 10 bases between. Germline-derived CDR1 and CDR2 are SEHNR and FQNEAQ (reference sequence). The CDR3 sequence is CASSSGQSSYNSPLHF. CDR3 DNA sequence: TGTGCCAGCAGCTCCGGACAGAGCTCCTATAATTCACCCCTCCACTTT.

The chain employs TRBV10-3 and TRBJ1-5; D is unclear. This CDR3 has 14 amino acids. V lost 4 bases to trimming and J lost 5 bases, with 12 bases between them. CDR1 ENHRY and CDR2 SYGVKD come from the germline V gene. CDR3 protein: CAISGGRDDQPQHF. For the CDR3, the DNA is TGTGCCATCAGTGGAGGGAGGGATGATCAGCCCCAGCATTTT.

The rearrangement uses TRBV28 and TRBJ2-5; TRBD2 matches at 7 bases. Per germline, CDR1 MDHEN and CDR2 SYDVKM. The ends lost 6 bases at V and 5 bases at J; junction bases unmatched: 15. This CDR3 comprises 16 residues. This CDR3 is CASSAESGVGKETQYF. The CDR3 DNA reads TGTGCCAGCAGCGCCGAAAGCGGGGTGGGTAAGGAGACCCAGTACTTC.

The rearrangement links TRBV7-9 to TRBJ2-1; 8 positions agree with TRBD2. CDR1 and CDR2 (germline): SEHNR, FQNEAQ (reference sequence). V gave up 0 bases and J gave up 3 bases; unmatched junction bases: 4. The CDR3 runs to 16 residues. The CDR3 DNA follows: TGTGCCAGCAGCTTAGCTAAAGGGACTAGCTACAATGAGCAGTTCTTC. This gives the protein CASSLAKGTSYNEQFF.

This rearrangement joins TRBV29-1 to TRBJ1-2; D not resolved. Per the germline V gene, CDR1 is SQVTM and CDR2 is ANQGSEA. The V gene lost 7 bases and the J gene lost 3 bases, with 9 bases spanning the gap. The CDR3 sequence is 11 residues long. CDR3 sequence: CSARTDYGYTF. In DNA, the CDR3 is TGCAGCGCGAGGACTGACTATGGCTACACCTTC.

The chain carries TRBV2 and TRBJ2-4; 7 bases fit TRBD1. The V gene end was trimmed by 0 bases and the J gene end by 6 bases; junction bases not matched to a gene: 2. Germline CDR1 reads SNHLY; CDR2 reads FYNNEI. This CDR3 is 14 amino acids long. The CDR3 DNA is TGTGCCAGCAGTGAAGCCTACAGGGGAAACATTCAGTACTTC. Protein product: CASSEAYRGNIQYF. Complete variable domain (other parts from reference TRBV2 and TRBJ2-4): EPEVTQTPSHQVTQMGQEVILRCVPISNHLYFYWYRQILGQKVEFLVSFYNNEISEKSEIFDDQFSVERPDGSNFTLKIRSTKLEDSAMYFCASSEAYRGNIQYFGAGTRLSVL.

The rearrangement uses TRBV5-1 and TRBJ2-2; 8 nucleotides align to TRBD2. V shed 5 bases and J 8 bases; nucleotides not matched to a gene: 14. Germline CDR1 is SGHRS and CDR2 is YFSETQ. The CDR3 sequence is 16 residues long. DNA for the CDR3: TGCGCCAGCAGTCTCCCTTCCGGGACGGGAGGGGGGGAGCTGTTTTTT. As protein: CASSLPSGTGGGELFF.